Listed below are T cell receptor beta chains from one sample, sequenced in a study of Ad26.COV2.S vaccination and SARS-CoV-2 variants. Method: immunoSEQ multiplex PCR; TCRdb's copy keeps in-frame clones and lacks some. The table includes some 480,000 clones, 87% detected once. The sample in question was peripheral blood, obtained in a trial of Ad26.COV2.S vaccine versus placebo. These receptors originate from a person aged 18-65 years who received the Ad26.COV2.S COVID-19 vaccine or a placebo. CDR3s include the opening cysteine and the closing phenylalanine or tryptophan. Each record gives: V gene, J gene, D gene, clone size, CDR3 DNA, CDR3 protein. The D gene is left open where the match is weak. Only some rows state a clone size, as once, few, many or a class for expanded clones.

V: TRBV18; J: TRBJ2-1; D: NA; size: NA; DNA: TGTGCCAGCTCACCAGGGGGTCGGAGCTCCTACAATGAGCAGTTCTTC; CDR3: CASSPGGRSSYNEQFF
V: TRBV30; J: TRBJ2-1; D: NA; size: NA; DNA: TGTGCCTGGAGTAGGGAGGTAAGCTCCTACAATGAGCAGTTCTTC; CDR3: CAWSREVSSYNEQFF
V: TRBV5-1; J: TRBJ2-7; D: TRBD2; size: NA; DNA: TGCGCCAGCAGCTTGGGTAGCGGGAGAATTTACGAGCAGTACTTC; CDR3: CASSLGSGRIYEQYF
V: TRBV5-4; J: TRBJ1-2; D: NA; size: few; DNA: TGTGCCAGCAGCGCGGAACGAACCATCTATGGCTACACCTTC; CDR3: CASSAERTIYGYTF
V: TRBV7-2; J: TRBJ1-4; D: NA; size: once; DNA: TGTGCCAGCAGCGAGGACGGAGCGGGGGGAGAAAAACTGTTTTTT; CDR3: CASSEDGAGGEKLFF
V: TRBV27; J: TRBJ2-3; D: NA; size: NA; DNA: TGTGCCAGCAGTCTCCTCTCAGGGGCCACAGATACGCAGTATTTT; CDR3: CASSLLSGATDTQYF
V: TRBV27; J: TRBJ2-2; D: TRBD1; size: NA; DNA: TGTGCCAGCAGCCGCAACAGGGGCACGAACACCGGGGAGCTGTTTTTT; CDR3: CASSRNRGTNTGELFF
V: TRBV5-1; J: TRBJ2-6; D: NA; size: NA; DNA: TGCGCCAGCAGCTTGTGGGGGTCTGGGGCCAACGTCCTGACTTTC; CDR3: CASSLWGSGANVLTF
V: TRBV12-3/TRBV12-4; J: TRBJ1-3; D: TRBD1; size: NA; DNA: TGTGCCAGCAGTTACCCCGGGACAGTGGACATATATTTT; CDR3: CASSYPGTVDIYF
V: TRBV7-2; J: TRBJ2-7; D: NA; size: NA; DNA: TGTGCCAGCAGCTCCGGACGGGGGAGAAACTACGAGCAGTACTTC; CDR3: CASSSGRGRNYEQYF
V: TRBV7-7; J: TRBJ1-1; D: NA; size: NA; DNA: TGTGCCAGCAGCGCTTACTCGGGGGGGGGAACTGAAGCTTTCTTT; CDR3: CASSAYSGGGTEAFF
V: TRBV19; J: TRBJ1-1; D: NA; size: NA; DNA: TGTGCCAGTAGTATAAATCGTGGGCACTTTGAAGCTTTCTTT; CDR3: CASSINRGHFEAFF
V: TRBV6-5; J: TRBJ1-2; D: NA; size: NA; DNA: TGTGCCAGCAGGTCGGCAGGGCTTGGCTATGGCTACACCTTC; CDR3: CASRSAGLGYGYTF
V: TRBV24-1; J: TRBJ2-1; D: NA; size: NA; DNA: TGTGCCACCAGTGATCCTTCGGGGTCTACTTACAATGAGCAGTTCTTC; CDR3: CATSDPSGSTYNEQFF
V: TRBV10-1; J: TRBJ2-1; D: NA; size: NA; DNA: TGCGCCAGCAGCAATAGAGTGGGATCGGACAATGAGCAGTTCTTC; CDR3: CASSNRVGSDNEQFF
V: TRBV29-1; J: TRBJ1-2; D: NA; size: NA; DNA: TGCAGCGTCGGGGGCCCAATATGGGGCTACACCTTC; CDR3: CSVGGPIWGYTF
V: TRBV6-2/TRBV6-3; J: TRBJ2-7; D: TRBD1; size: NA; DNA: TGTGCCAGCAGCCAAGACAGGGCCTCCTACGAGCAGTACTTC; CDR3: CASSQDRASYEQYF
V: TRBV3-1/TRBV3-2; J: TRBJ2-7; D: TRBD2; size: NA; DNA: TGTGCCAGCAGCCGTGTGGGGGGGATAAGCTCCTACGAGCAGTACTTC; CDR3: CASSRVGGISSYEQYF
V: TRBV6-4; J: TRBJ1-6; D: NA; size: many; DNA: TGTGCCAGCAGCGAGACAAGTAATTCACCCCTCCACTTT; CDR3: CASSETSNSPLHF
V: TRBV28; J: TRBJ2-7; D: NA; size: NA; DNA: TGTGCCAGCGGTGGACCCTGGGGCGAGCAGTACTTC; CDR3: CASGGPWGEQYF
V: TRBV7-2; J: TRBJ1-2; D: NA; size: NA; DNA: TGTGCCAGCAGCTCCACCGCCGCTACAGGGTCGAATGGCTACACCTTC; CDR3: CASSSTAATGSNGYTF
V: TRBV12-3/TRBV12-4; J: TRBJ1-5; D: TRBD1; size: NA; DNA: TGTGCCAGCAGCCTGACAGGGTATCAGCCCCAGCATTTT; CDR3: CASSLTGYQPQHF
V: TRBV19; J: TRBJ2-3; D: TRBD1; size: NA; DNA: TGTGCCAGTAGTATAAGGGGGCGCGGGGATACGCAGTATTTT; CDR3: CASSIRGRGDTQYF
V: TRBV30; J: TRBJ1-4; D: NA; size: NA; DNA: TGTGCCTGGAGCCCCTTACAGGGTATACTGTTTTTT; CDR3: CAWSPLQGILFF
V: TRBV6-2/TRBV6-3; J: TRBJ1-2; D: NA; size: NA; DNA: TGTGCCAGCAGTTACAGGGCAGGGACGGACGGCTACACCTTC; CDR3: CASSYRAGTDGYTF
V: TRBV29-1; J: TRBJ2-6; D: NA; size: NA; DNA: TGCAGCGTTGAAGCTGGGGCCAACGTCCTGACTTTC; CDR3: CSVEAGANVLTF
V: TRBV7-2; J: TRBJ1-5; D: NA; size: NA; DNA: TGTGCCAGCAGCTCAAATAGCAATCAGCCCCAGCATTTT; CDR3: CASSSNSNQPQHF
V: TRBV19; J: TRBJ2-1; D: NA; size: NA; DNA: TGTGCCAGTAGTATAGGCCTCCCCTCAAGTGGGAATGAGCAGTTCTTC; CDR3: CASSIGLPSSGNEQFF
V: TRBV30; J: TRBJ1-5; D: NA; size: once; DNA: TGTGCCTGGAGTAGGTCACGGAGCAATCAGCCCCAGCATTTT; CDR3: CAWSRSRSNQPQHF
V: TRBV15; J: TRBJ1-1; D: NA; size: few; DNA: TGTGCCACCAGCAGAGCTCTCCTCTTCAGGGGAATGAACACTGAAGCTTTCTTT; CDR3: CATSRALLFRGMNTEAFF
V: TRBV4-1; J: TRBJ2-7; D: NA; size: NA; DNA: TGCGCCAGCAGCCAAGTACCCGGGCGTAGGGGTGACGAGCAGTACTTC; CDR3: CASSQVPGRRGDEQYF
V: TRBV27; J: TRBJ2-7; D: TRBD1; size: NA; DNA: TGTGCCAGCAGTCCCATAGCCGGGACAGTCTCCTACGAGCAGTACTTC; CDR3: CASSPIAGTVSYEQYF
V: TRBV21-1; J: TRBJ2-7; D: NA; size: NA; DNA: TGTGCCAGCAGCAAAGACCCCACCTTGAGGGACAGGGACTACGAGCAGTACTTC; CDR3: CASSKDPTLRDRDYEQYF
V: TRBV5-1; J: TRBJ2-2; D: NA; size: NA; DNA: TGCGCCAGCAGCTTGGCTAGGGCGGGCACCGGGGAGCTGTTTTTT; CDR3: CASSLARAGTGELFF
V: TRBV7-6; J: TRBJ2-2; D: NA; size: NA; DNA: TGTGCCAGCAGCCTTTCGGTATCTAGCCCGTCCCTCACCGGGGAGCTGTTTTTT; CDR3: CASSLSVSSPSLTGELFF
V: TRBV3-1/TRBV3-2; J: TRBJ1-4; D: NA; size: NA; DNA: TGTGCCAGCAGCCACACGACAGCTAATAATGAAAAACTGTTTTTT; CDR3: CASSHTTANNEKLFF
V: TRBV5-6; J: TRBJ2-7; D: TRBD2; size: NA; DNA: TGTGCCAGCAGCTTGAAGGTTAGCGGGACCTACGAGCAATACTTC; CDR3: CASSLKVSGTYEQYF
V: TRBV11-2; J: TRBJ1-2; D: NA; size: NA; DNA: TGTGCCAGCTCAGAAAGGGACCACTATGGCTACACCTTC; CDR3: CASSERDHYGYTF
V: TRBV11-1; J: TRBJ2-7; D: TRBD1; size: few; DNA: TGTGCCAGCAGCTTAAGGGGACAGGGTAGCGACGAGCAGTACTTC; CDR3: CASSLRGQGSDEQYF